This TCR beta chain was observed in a study of cytomegalovirus exposure and HLA in healthy donors. PCR primers comprised 60 Vbeta and 13 Jbeta primers. Using immunoSEQ multiplex PCR, the repertoire was profiled, and TCRdb retains in-frame clones only, with some absent. This table has some 150,000 clones, approximately 78% appearing once. The germline V and J ends were trimmed by 2 bases and 5 bases, with 6 bases remaining between them. The CDR3 loop spans 12 amino acids. Germline V lookup: CDR1 MDHEN, CDR2 SYDVKM. This TCR was recovered from a woman between 50 and 59 years old in good health and CMV-seropositive. The sample comprised PBMCs. The chain carries TRBV28 and TRBJ1-2, with D unresolved. This CDR3 reads CASSLQTYGYTF. The CDR3 coding sequence is TGTGCCAGCAGTTTACAGACATATGGCTACACCTTC.